This T cell receptor beta chain stems from a study of neurological immune-mediated disorders. Each CDR3 protein gets one entry after TCRdb re-called the 5' RACE reads with MiXCR. The table shows about 38,000 distinct CDR3 sequences, with around 4.8% occurring only once. In its sample, this clonotype was seen many times. Sequencing was carried out using CD4+ T cells from blood. The TCR comes from a man between 18 and 29 years old in good health.

The CDR3 DNA reads TGTGCCAGCAGCCAAGTCTCCGGAGGAACTGAAGCTTTCTTT. Its protein is CASSQVSGGTEAFF. The chain carries TRBV3-1 and TRBJ1-1, with D hard to call. The ends were cut back, 1 base at V and 5 bases at J, with 11 bases in the middle. CDR3 size: 14 residues. The germline gives CDR1 LGHDT, CDR2 YNNKEL (reference sequence).